This TCR beta chain was recorded in a study of naive and memory T cell subsets. Broader study findings: This RNA-based method may be sensitive to activation-related transcript changes.

About this clonotype itself: The antigen is not known. This may be a read error: a much more frequent sequence differs by one nucleotide.

The library had UMIs added by 3' ligation of an oligonucleotide to TCR cDNA. Amplification of ligated cDNA took four PCR rounds with SP2 and nested alpha and beta constant primers. Blood and skin TCR RNA was reverse transcribed with alpha and beta constant primers. TCRdb re-called the 5' RACE reads with MiXCR, one entry per CDR3 protein. The profile shows roughly 60,000 distinct CDR3 sequences, 7% to 8.5% of them singletons. The CDR3 consists of 15 residues. Trimming removed 1 base from V and 5 bases from J, with 15 bases in between. Germline CDR1 and CDR2: DFQATT and SNEGSKA (reference sequence). The clonotype was recovered from a male donor in good health. The V and J genes are TRBV20-1 and TRBJ2-1; D is ambiguous. The CDR3 sequence is CSARVPGLPNNEQFF. In DNA, the CDR3 is TGCAGTGCTAGAGTGCCGGGCCTCCCAAACAATGAGCAGTTCTTC.